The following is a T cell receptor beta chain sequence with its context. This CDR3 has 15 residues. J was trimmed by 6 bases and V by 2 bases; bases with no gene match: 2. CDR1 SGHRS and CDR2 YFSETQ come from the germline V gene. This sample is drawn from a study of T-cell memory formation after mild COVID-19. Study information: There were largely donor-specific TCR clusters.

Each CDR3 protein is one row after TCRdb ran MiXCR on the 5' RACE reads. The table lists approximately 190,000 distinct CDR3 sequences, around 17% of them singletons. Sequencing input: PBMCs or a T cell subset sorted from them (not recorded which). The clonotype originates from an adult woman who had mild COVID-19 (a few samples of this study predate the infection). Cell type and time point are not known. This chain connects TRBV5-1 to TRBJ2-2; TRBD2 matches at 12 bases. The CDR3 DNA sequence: TGCGCCAGCAGCTTACTAGCGGGAGGATCCGGGGAGCTGTTTTTT. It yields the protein CASSLLAGGSGELFF.